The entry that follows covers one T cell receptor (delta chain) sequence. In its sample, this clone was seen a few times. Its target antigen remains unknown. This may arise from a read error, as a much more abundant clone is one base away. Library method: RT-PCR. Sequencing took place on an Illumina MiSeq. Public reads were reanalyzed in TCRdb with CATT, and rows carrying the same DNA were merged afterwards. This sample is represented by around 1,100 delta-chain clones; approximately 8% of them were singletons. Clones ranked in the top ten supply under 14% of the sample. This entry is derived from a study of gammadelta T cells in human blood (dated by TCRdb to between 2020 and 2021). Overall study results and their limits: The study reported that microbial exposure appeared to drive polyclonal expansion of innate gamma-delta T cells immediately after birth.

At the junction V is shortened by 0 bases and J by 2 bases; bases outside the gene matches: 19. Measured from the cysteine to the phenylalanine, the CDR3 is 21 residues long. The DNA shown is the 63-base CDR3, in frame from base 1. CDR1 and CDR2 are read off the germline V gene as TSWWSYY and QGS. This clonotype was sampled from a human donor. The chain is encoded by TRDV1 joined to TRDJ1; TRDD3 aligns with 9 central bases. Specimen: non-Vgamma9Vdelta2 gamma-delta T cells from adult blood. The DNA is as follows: TGTGCTCTTGGGGAACTTGGTATCCCCTTACCCTGGGGGATTACTACCGATAAACTCATCTTT. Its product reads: CALGELGIPLPWGITTDKLIF.